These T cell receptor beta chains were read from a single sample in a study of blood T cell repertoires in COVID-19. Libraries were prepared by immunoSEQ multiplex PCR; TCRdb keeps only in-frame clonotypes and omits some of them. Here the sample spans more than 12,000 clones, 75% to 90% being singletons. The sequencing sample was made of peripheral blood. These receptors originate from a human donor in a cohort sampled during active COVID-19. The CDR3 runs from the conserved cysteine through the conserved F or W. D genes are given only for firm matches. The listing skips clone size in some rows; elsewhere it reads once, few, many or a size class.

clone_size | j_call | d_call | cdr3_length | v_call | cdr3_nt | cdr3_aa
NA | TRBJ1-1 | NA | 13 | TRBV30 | TGTGCCTGGAGTGTAAGCGGGGACACTGAAGCTTTCTTT | CAWSVSGDTEAFF
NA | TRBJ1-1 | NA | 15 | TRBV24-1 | TGTGCCACCCCTTCAGTCCGCGGGGAGGAAACTGAAGCTTTCTTT | CATPSVRGEETEAFF
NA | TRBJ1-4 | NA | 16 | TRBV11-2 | TGTGCCAGCAGCTCGCGGGACCGGGACTCTAATGAAAAACTGTTTTTT | CASSSRDRDSNEKLFF
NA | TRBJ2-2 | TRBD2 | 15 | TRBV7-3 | TGTGCCAGCAGCTTAAATCCAGCGGGAGGTGGGGAGCTGTTTTTT | CASSLNPAGGGELFF
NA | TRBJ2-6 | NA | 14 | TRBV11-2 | TGTGCCAGCAGCGACAGTTCTGGGGCCAACGTCCTGACTTTC | CASSDSSGANVLTF
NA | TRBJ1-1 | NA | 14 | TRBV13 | TGTGCCAGCAGCCCTCCGCAGTCGAACACTGAAGCTTTCTTT | CASSPPQSNTEAFF
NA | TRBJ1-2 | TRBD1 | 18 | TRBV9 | TGTGCCAGCAGCCCCCGCCCGGACAGGGTCTTAGCTAACTATGGCTACACCTTC | CASSPRPDRVLANYGYTF
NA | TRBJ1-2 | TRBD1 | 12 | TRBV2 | TGTGCCAGCAGTGAAGCGCCGGACAGGGGCTCCTTC | CASSEAPDRGSF
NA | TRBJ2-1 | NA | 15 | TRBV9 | TGTGCCAGCAGCCTACGGTCTAACTCCTACAATGAGCAGTTCTTC | CASSLRSNSYNEQFF
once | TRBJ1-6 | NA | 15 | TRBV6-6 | TGTGCCAGCAGTTACTCGTTAACAGATAATTCACCCCTCCACTTT | CASSYSLTDNSPLHF
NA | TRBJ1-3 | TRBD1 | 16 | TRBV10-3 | TGTGCCATCAGTGAGTCTCAACAGGGGTCTGGAAACACCATATATTTT | CAISESQQGSGNTIYF
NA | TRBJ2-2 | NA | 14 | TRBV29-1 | TGCAGCGTTGGGCAGGGGGGGAACACCGGGGAGCTGTTTTTT | CSVGQGGNTGELFF
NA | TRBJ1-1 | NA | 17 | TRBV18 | TGTGCCAGCTCACCACGGGGGATTGGACAGCTGAACACTGAAGCTTTCTTT | CASSPRGIGQLNTEAFF
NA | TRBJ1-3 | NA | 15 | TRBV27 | TGTGCCAGCAGATCCTCCGGGGGGCTTGGAAACACCATATATTTT | CASRSSGGLGNTIYF
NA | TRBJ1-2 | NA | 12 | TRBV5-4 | TGTGCCAGCAGCTTCTTCGGGGATTCTCACACCTTC | CASSFFGDSHTF
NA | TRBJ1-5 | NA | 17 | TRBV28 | TGTGCCAGCAGTAAGGGGTCGCCCACTACAGGGAACCAGCCCCAGCATTTT | CASSKGSPTTGNQPQHF
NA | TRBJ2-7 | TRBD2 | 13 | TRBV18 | TGTGCCAGCTCACCGACAGCGGGATACGAGCAGTACTTC | CASSPTAGYEQYF
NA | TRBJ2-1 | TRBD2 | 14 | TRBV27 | TGTGCCAGCCAGGGCGGGAGGGCCTACAATGAGCAGTTCTTC | CASQGGRAYNEQFF
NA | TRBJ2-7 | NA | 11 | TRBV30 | TGTGCCTGGAGTACCAGGAACGAGCAGTACTTC | CAWSTRNEQYF
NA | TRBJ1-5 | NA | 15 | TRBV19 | TGTGCCAGTAGAAACCAGGGCTATAGCAATCAGCCCCAGCATTTT | CASRNQGYSNQPQHF
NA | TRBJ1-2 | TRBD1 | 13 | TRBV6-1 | TGTGCCAGCAGTGACCCGGGACAGTTGGGCTACACCTTC | CASSDPGQLGYTF
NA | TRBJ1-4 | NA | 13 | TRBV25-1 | TGTGCCAGCAGTGAGGGCTGGGATGAAAAACTGTTTTTT | CASSEGWDEKLFF
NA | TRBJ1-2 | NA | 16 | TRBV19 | TGTGCCAGTAGTCCCGCTCTGATTATGGGGGGAATTGGCTACACCTTC | CASSPALIMGGIGYTF
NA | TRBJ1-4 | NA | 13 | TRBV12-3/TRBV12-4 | TGTGCCAGCACCCTTGGGGCTTTTGAAAAACTGTTTTTT | CASTLGAFEKLFF
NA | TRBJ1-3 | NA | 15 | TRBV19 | TGTGCCAGTAGTATGATGGAGGGCTCTGGAAACACCATATATTTT | CASSMMEGSGNTIYF
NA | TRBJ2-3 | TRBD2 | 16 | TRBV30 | TGTGCCTGGAGTCCCTTCCTAGCGGGGGGCACAGATACGCAGTATTTT | CAWSPFLAGGTDTQYF
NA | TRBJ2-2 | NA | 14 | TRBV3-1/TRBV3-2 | TGTGCCAGCAGCCAAGACGGGGTCACCGGGGAGCTGTTTTTT | CASSQDGVTGELFF
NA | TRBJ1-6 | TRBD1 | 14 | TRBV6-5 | TGTGCCAGCAGTCCGAGACAGGGTTATTCACCCCTCCACTTT | CASSPRQGYSPLHF
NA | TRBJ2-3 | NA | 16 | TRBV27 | TGTGCCAGCAGTTCATACCCCCCCAGCGGCACAGATACGCAGTATTTT | CASSSYPPSGTDTQYF
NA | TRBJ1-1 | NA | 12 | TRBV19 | TGTGCCAGTACTGGGAGTTACACTGAAGCTTTCTTT | CASTGSYTEAFF
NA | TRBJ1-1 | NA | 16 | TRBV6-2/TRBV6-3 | TGTGCCAGCAGTTACGGGAGGGCGCTATTTAACACTGAAGCTTTCTTT | CASSYGRALFNTEAFF
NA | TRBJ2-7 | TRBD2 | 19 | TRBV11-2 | TGTGCCAGCAGCTTACTAGGGACTAGCGGGAGGGCCCGGGACTACGAGCAGTACTTC | CASSLLGTSGRARDYEQYF
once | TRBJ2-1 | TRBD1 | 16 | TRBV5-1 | TGCGCCAGCAGCTTTGCCGGACAGGGAGTTAACAATGAGCAGTTCTTC | CASSFAGQGVNNEQFF
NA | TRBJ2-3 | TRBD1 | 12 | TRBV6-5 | TGTGCCACGGGACAGGGCACAGATACGCAGTATTTT | CATGQGTDTQYF
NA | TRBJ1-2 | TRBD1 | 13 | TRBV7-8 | TGTGCCAGCAGCTTTGAGACAGGGGGTGGCTACACCTTC | CASSFETGGGYTF
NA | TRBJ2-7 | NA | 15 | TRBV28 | TGTGCCAGCAGTTCTGGGGGGGCACCCAACTACGAGCAGTACTTC | CASSSGGAPNYEQYF